A selection of T cell receptor beta chains follows, all from one sample in a study of CD8 T cells in Susac syndrome. TCRdb processed the immunoSEQ multiplex PCR reads anew with MiXCR; each CDR3 protein has one entry. The sample lists tens of thousands of distinct CDR3 sequences, roughly 93% occurring once. The sequenced sample consisted of CD8+ T cells from PBMCs. These receptors were collected from a human donor in good health. Both conserved end residues are part of each CDR3. Each record gives: J gene, D gene, V gene, clone size, CDR3 DNA, CDR3 protein. D genes are given only for firm matches. Part of the rows lack a size; the others show once, few, many or a class for expanded clones.

TRBJ2-7 | NA | TRBV27 | NA | TGTGCCAGCAGTTTTCCCTCGGGCGAGCAGTACTTC | CASSFPSGEQYF
TRBJ2-2 | NA | TRBV19 | NA | TGTGCCAGTAGTATAGACGGGTCCGGGGAGCTGTTTTTT | CASSIDGSGELFF
TRBJ2-5 | TRBD2 | TRBV25-1 | NA | TGTGCCAGCAGTCTACCGACTAGCGGCCAAGAGACCCAGTACTTC | CASSLPTSGQETQYF
TRBJ2-5 | TRBD2 | TRBV20-1 | NA | TGCAGTGCTAGCCGACTAGCGGAAGAGACCCAGTACTTC | CSASRLAEETQYF
TRBJ2-7 | NA | TRBV20-1 | NA | TGCAGTGCTGAGTCTGGCGAGAGCCTCTACGAGCAGTACTTC | CSAESGESLYEQYF
TRBJ2-1 | NA | TRBV18 | once | TGTGCCAGCTCGGACAGAGCCAATGAGCAGTTCTTC | CASSDRANEQFF
TRBJ1-1 | NA | TRBV28 | NA | TGTGCCAGCAGTTACCGGGGCGTGAGGACTGAAGCTTTCTTT | CASSYRGVRTEAFF
TRBJ2-1 | TRBD1 | TRBV7-9 | NA | TGTGCCAGCGAGGGCTACAGGGGGAATGAGCAGTTCTTC | CASEGYRGNEQFF
TRBJ2-3 | TRBD1 | TRBV12-3/TRBV12-4 | NA | TGTGCCAGCAGACAGGGGGCGTGGGATACGCAGTATTTT | CASRQGAWDTQYF
TRBJ2-7 | NA | TRBV2 | few | TGTGCCAGCAGTGGAGTGGAGGGCTACGAGCAGTACTTC | CASSGVEGYEQYF
TRBJ2-1 | NA | TRBV5-1 | NA | TGCGCCAGCAGCTTGGGCGCACTTATCTCCTACAATGAGCAGTTCTTC | CASSLGALISYNEQFF
TRBJ2-1 | NA | TRBV4-1 | NA | TGCGCCAGCAGCCAAGTTTTCACGGGACTCTCCTACAATGAGCAGTTCTTC | CASSQVFTGLSYNEQFF
TRBJ2-1 | NA | TRBV13 | NA | TGTGCCAGCAGCCTCGGGGTGGGTGAGCAGTTCTTC | CASSLGVGEQFF
TRBJ2-7 | TRBD1 | TRBV20-1 | NA | TGCAGTGCTAGATCCGAGACAGGGGGCGCCGAGCAGTACTTC | CSARSETGGAEQYF
TRBJ2-2 | NA | TRBV7-9 | NA | TGTGCCAGCAGCTTAGCGTTACAGTTCGATGACACCGGGGAGCTGTTTTTT | CASSLALQFDDTGELFF
TRBJ1-3 | NA | TRBV27 | NA | TGTGCCAGCAGCCGGGACGGTCTTTCTGGAAACACCATATATTTT | CASSRDGLSGNTIYF
TRBJ2-7 | TRBD1 | TRBV5-6 | NA | TGTGCCAGCAGCTCGACAGGGCCTTGGTACTTC | CASSSTGPWYF
TRBJ2-1 | NA | TRBV2 | NA | TGTGCCAGCAGTGAAGGGGGGGGCGGTCGCTCCTACAATGAGCAGTTCTTC | CASSEGGGGRSYNEQFF
TRBJ2-2 | NA | TRBV5-1 | NA | TGCGCCAGCAGCCCCTCATCGGGAGACTTGACCGGGGAGCTGTTTTTT | CASSPSSGDLTGELFF
TRBJ2-2 | NA | TRBV7-9 | once | TGTGCCAGCAGCTCCACAGGGAGCTCCTTATCCGGGGAGCTGTTTTTT | CASSSTGSSLSGELFF
TRBJ2-7 | NA | TRBV29-1 | NA | TGCAGCGTTGAAGATCCGGCAGCCATTCGGAACGAGCAGTACTTC | CSVEDPAAIRNEQYF
TRBJ2-3 | TRBD2 | TRBV20-1 | NA | TGCAGTGCTAGAGGTGCTAGCGGGGGGCCCACAGATACGCAGTATTTT | CSARGASGGPTDTQYF
TRBJ2-1 | NA | TRBV5-1 | NA | TGCGCCAGCAGCGCAGACCCCAGGGATGAGCAGTTCTTC | CASSADPRDEQFF
TRBJ2-7 | TRBD2 | TRBV19 | NA | TGTGCCAGTAGTCCCGGACTAGCTGGTAACTACGAGCAGTACTTC | CASSPGLAGNYEQYF
TRBJ2-1 | NA | TRBV7-9 | NA | TGTGCCAGCAGCTTAAAGTCGGCAGGGGCCACCTCCTACAATGAGCAGTTCTTC | CASSLKSAGATSYNEQFF
TRBJ2-7 | NA | TRBV3-1 | few | TGTGCCAGCAGCCTGAGGGATAAAACCTACGAGCAGTACTTC | CASSLRDKTYEQYF
TRBJ1-1 | NA | TRBV10-2 | NA | TGCGCCAGCAGTGAAGGGGTCCGGCTGAACACTGAAGCTTTCTTT | CASSEGVRLNTEAFF